A single sample is the source of the 21 T cell receptor beta chains below, sequenced in a study of PD-1 blockade in classical Hodgkin lymphoma (dated by TCRdb to 2018 to 2021). Receptors were amplified or captured by the immunoSEQ multiplex PCR assay. This immuneACCESS table, as held by TCRdb, lists in-frame sequences with V and J called but not all clones. Of the missing ones, under half trace to an unresolved V gene in checked studies; the others have no known cause. The sample records around 26,000 clones, around 80% of which are singletons. The ten largest clones represent roughly 10% of the sample. The time point label here, explained by the study, means: cycle 2 day 1 (C2D1) of nivolumab. Every trial patient had relapsed following autologous stem cell transplantation, and prior brentuximab vedotin exposure was what differed among cohorts A, B and C. This sample comprised peripheral blood mononuclear cells (PBMCs), obtained before the second cycle of nivolumab. All receptors come from a human donor with classical Hodgkin lymphoma.

This clone was found a few times. The chain joins TRBV29-1 to TRBJ2-1, with D possibly called TRBD1 or TRBD2 (6 bases each). This CDR3 is built from 15 residues. V shed 5 bases and J shed 9 bases, with 23 bases lying between them. Germline CDR1 and CDR2: SQVTM and ANQGSEA. The CDR3 DNA reads as TGCAGCGTTACAAAGGGGGGAACCCTACAGGGTGAGCAGTTCTTC. It encodes CSVTKGGTLQGEQFF.

On this clone: A clone one base away is much larger, so this may be a read error. The sample carries other DNA sequences with the same CDR3. The V gene is TRBV7-6, the J gene TRBJ1-1, with 8 bases fitting TRBD1. This CDR3 is 16 amino acids long. The germline gives CDR1 SGHVS, CDR2 FNYEAQ. CDR3 coding DNA: TGTGCCAGCAGCAGAGGGGCAGGGGGCGCGGGCACTGAGGCTTTCTTT. Protein: CASSRGAGGAGTEAFF.

The chain has TRBV2 and TRBJ2-7; a possible D gene is TRBD1 (6 bases). Germline CDR1 reads SNHLY; CDR2 reads FYNNEI. CDR3 length: 15 residues. V was pared by 2 bases and J by 4 bases, with 15 bases between. The CDR3 reads CASSEYVRGVYEQYF. CDR3 sequence (DNA): TGTGCCAGCAGTGAATACGTCAGGGGTGTATACGAGCAGTACTTC. The full variable domain, rest sourced from reference TRBV2 and TRBJ2-7, is EPEVTQTPSHQVTQMGQEVILRCVPISNHLYFYWYRQILGQKVEFLVSFYNNEISEKSEIFDDQFSVERPDGSNFTLKIRSTKLEDSAMYFCASSEYVRGVYEQYFGPGTRLTVT.

This rearrangement joins TRBV19 to TRBJ2-7, with D possibly being TRBD1 (6 bases). CDR1 LNHDA and CDR2 SQIVND come from the germline V gene (reference sequence). The V end lost 5 bases, the J end lost 7 bases, and 21 bases lay between the germline ends. This CDR3 is 15 amino acids long. This CDR3 is CASSLAVTGFLEQYF. CDR3 in DNA: TGTGCCAGTAGTTTGGCCGTGACAGGTTTTTTGGAGCAGTACTTC.

This rearrangement joins TRBV6-1 to TRBJ2-1; TRBD2 matches at 8 bases. This CDR3 comprises 15 residues. The V and J ends lost 2 bases and 3 bases, in that order; junction bases with no gene match: 3. Germline V lookup: CDR1 MNHNS, CDR2 SASEGT. CDR3 nucleotide sequence: TGTGCCAGCAGTGAAACTGCGGGGGGCTACAATGAGCAGTTCTTC. This encodes CASSETAGGYNEQFF.

The CDR3 DNA is TGTGCCAGCAGCCTGCGATGGCAGGAGGACACCGGGGAGCTGTTTTTT. This encodes CASSLRWQEDTGELFF. The chain employs TRBV9 and TRBJ2-2; weak D call: TRBD2 (5 bases). The CDR3 runs 16 residues. Trimming took 4 bases from V and 3 from J, leaving 16 bases between them. Germline-derived CDR1 and CDR2 are SGDLS and YYNGEE. The entire variable domain, with the rest obtained from reference TRBV9 and TRBJ2-2, is as follows: DSGVTQTPKHLITATGQRVTLRCSPRSGDLSVYWYQQSLDQGLQFLIQYYNGEERAKGNILERFSAQQFPDLHSELNLSSLELGDSALYFCASSLRWQEDTGELFFGEGSRLTVL.

V and J are TRBV2 and TRBJ1-1; the D gene is possibly TRBD1 (5 bases). This CDR3 spans 14 amino acids. Germline V gives CDR1 SNHLY, CDR2 FYNNEI. The ends were cut back, 8 bases at V and 6 bases at J, with 19 bases in the middle. Written as DNA, the CDR3 is TGTGCCAGCGGGGAAGGGGTTATGGCGGCTGAAGCTTTCTTT. Residues: CASGEGVMAAEAFF.

CDR3 loop: CASSPGHSTDTQYF. The CDR3 bases are TGTGCCAGCAGCCCGGGACACAGCACAGATACGCAGTATTTT. This rearrangement joins TRBV7-3 to TRBJ2-3; weak D call: TRBD1 (6 bases). The germline V and J ends were trimmed by 5 bases and 0 bases, with 9 bases remaining between them. The length of the CDR3 is 14 residues. Per the germline V gene, CDR1 is SGHTA and CDR2 is FQGTGA.

This chain connects TRBV2 to TRBJ2-7; 7 nucleotides align to TRBD2. Germline V CDR1 and CDR2: SNHLY, FYNNEI. Unmatched junction bases numbered 11, after V lost 9 bases and J lost 6 bases. The CDR3 totals 13 residues. In DNA form, the CDR3 reads TGTGCCAGTGGGGGGGTGGGGTCCCCCGAGCAGTACTTC. Translating it yields CASGGVGSPEQYF. The variable domain in full, completed from reference TRBV2 and TRBJ2-7, reads EPEVTQTPSHQVTQMGQEVILRCVPISNHLYFYWYRQILGQKVEFLVSFYNNEISEKSEIFDDQFSVERPDGSNFTLKIRSTKLEDSAMYFCASGGVGSPEQYFGPGTRLTVT.

Written as DNA, the CDR3 is TGTGCCAGCAGCTTAGTAGGGGAACCTGGCTACACCTTC. It yields the protein CASSLVGEPGYTF. The rearrangement joins TRBV11-2 to TRBJ1-2, with D perhaps TRBD1 (5 bases). The V and J ends lost 1 base and 7 bases respectively, with 10 bases between them. This CDR3 has 13 residues. Germline V gene data show CDR1 as SGHAT and CDR2 as FQNNGV.

The chain uses TRBV5-1 and TRBJ2-5; TRBD2 matches 9 bases. The J call may not be correct, given that the DNA end is closer to TRBJ2-7. This CDR3 has 15 residues. Germline V gives CDR1 SGHRS, CDR2 YFSETQ. In DNA form, the CDR3 reads TGCGCCAGCAGCTTGGGGGCTAGCGGGGAGAACGAGCAGTACTTC. Amino acids: CASSLGASGENEQYF.

The chain is built from TRBV4-3 and TRBJ2-3; D gene uncertain. The V and J ends lost 0 bases and 2 bases respectively, with 9 bases between them. This CDR3 comprises 15 residues. The germline V gene has CDR1 LGHNA and CDR2 YSLEER. The CDR3 loop is CASSQDWANTDTQYF. CDR3 nucleotide sequence: TGCGCCAGCAGCCAAGATTGGGCGAACACAGATACGCAGTATTTT.

The V call is TRBV7-9, the J call TRBJ2-3, with TRBD2 matching 8 bases. Trimming cost V 5 bases and J 2 bases; bases outside gene matches: 9. The CDR3 covers 16 residues. CDR1 and CDR2 (germline): SEHNR, FQNEAQ (reference sequence). Here the CDR3 reads CASSPLVRGVTDTQYF. CDR3 coding DNA: TGTGCCAGCAGCCCCCTCGTGCGGGGGGTCACAGATACGCAGTATTTT.

The sample holds a few counts of this clone. This chain connects TRBV7-2 to TRBJ1-2; D perhaps matches TRBD1 (5 bases). The CDR3 has 15 residues. Trimming took 2 bases from V and 6 from J, leaving 16 bases between them. CDR1 SGHTA and CDR2 FQGNSA come from the germline V gene. As DNA, the CDR3 is TGTGCCAGCAGCTTATCTGCGCAGGGAAGCGATGGCTACACCTTC. Translation gives CASSLSAQGSDGYTF.

The chain joins TRBV27 to TRBJ1-4; D may be TRBD1 (5 bases). This CDR3 spans 13 amino acids. The V end lost 2 bases, the J end lost 4 bases, and 5 bases lay between the germline ends. The germline V gene has CDR1 MNHEY and CDR2 SMNVEV (reference sequence). The CDR3 here is CASSLRGNEKLFF. The CDR3 bases are TGTGCCAGCAGTTTAAGGGGTAATGAAAAACTGTTTTTT.

The rearrangement uses TRBV7-2 and TRBJ1-6; the D gene is possibly TRBD1 (6 bases). Trimming removed 1 base from V and 18 bases from J, with 16 bases in between. Germline V gives CDR1 SGHTA, CDR2 FQGNSA. This CDR3 spans 13 amino acids. CDR3 in DNA: TGTGCCAGCAGCTTAGTCCCGAACAGGGAAGCCCACTTT. Translating it yields CASSLVPNREAHF.

The genes are TRBV7-3 and TRBJ1-1; 7 positions match TRBD1. Germline values: CDR1 SGHTA, CDR2 FQGTGA. The CDR3 spans 15 residues. Trimming cost V 5 bases and J 2 bases; bases outside gene matches: 8. The CDR3 DNA reads as TGTGCCAGCAGCCCCCTCGGGACAGAAAACACTGAAGCTTTCTTT. As protein: CASSPLGTENTEAFF. Complete variable domain (other parts from reference TRBV7-3 and TRBJ1-1): GAGVSQTPSNKVTEKGKYVELRCDPISGHTALYWYRQSLGQGPEFLIYFQGTGAADDSGLPNDRFFAVRPEGSVSTLKIQRTERGDSAVYLCASSPLGTENTEAFFGQGTRLTVV.

The chain carries TRBV5-1 and TRBJ1-1; TRBD1 matches at 8 bases. The CDR3 sequence is 14 residues long. Trimming cost V 4 bases and J 1 base; bases outside gene matches: 3. Germline lookup yields CDR1 SGHRS and CDR2 YFSETQ. CDR3 in amino acids: CASSPGTGNTEAFF. CDR3 bases: TGCGCCAGCAGCCCGGGGACAGGGAACACTGAAGCTTTCTTT. The full variable domain, rest sourced from reference TRBV5-1 and TRBJ1-1, is KAGVTQTPRYLIKTRGQQVTLSCSPISGHRSVSWYQQTPGQGLQFLFEYFSETQRNKGNFPGRFSGRQFSNSRSEMNVSTLELGDSALYLCASSPGTGNTEAFFGQGTRLTVV.

J is TRBJ2-6 and V is TRBV2; D perhaps matches TRBD2 (6 bases). Germline V gene lookup returns CDR1 SNHLY and CDR2 FYNNEI. Trimming removed 8 bases from V and 0 bases from J, with 11 bases in between. The CDR3 is 15 amino acids. The CDR3 sequence is CASGEEGSGANVLTF. The CDR3 DNA sequence: TGTGCCAGCGGCGAGGAGGGCTCTGGGGCCAACGTCCTGACTTTC.

The V gene is TRBV7-8, the J gene TRBJ1-5; a possible D gene is TRBD1 (5 bases). The germline V gene encodes CDR1 SGHVS and CDR2 FQNEAQ. V gave up 5 bases and J gave up 1 base, with 12 bases separating them. This CDR3 spans 15 amino acids. Here the CDR3 reads CASSPGGASNQPQHF. The DNA for the CDR3 is TGTGCCAGCAGCCCCGGAGGGGCCAGCAATCAGCCCCAGCATTTT.

The gene calls are TRBV6-5 and TRBJ1-2; D is uncertain. Trimming removed 5 bases from V and 6 bases from J, with 13 bases in between. This CDR3 has 13 amino acids. Germline lookup yields CDR1 MNHEY and CDR2 SVGAGI. The CDR3, as DNA: TGTGCCAGCAGTCCTAGCCTGCTCGATGGCTACACCTTC. Its translation is CASSPSLLDGYTF.